This is a list of T cell receptor beta chains from one sample in a study of technical replicates of blood from a few donors. Assay used: immunoSEQ multiplex PCR; TCRdb lists only in-frame clones, some missing. This sample carries tens of thousands of clones, less than 98% of them seen once, and the ten largest clones take approximately 0.26%. Sequencing was performed on T cells isolated from PBMCs. The origin of the receptors is a human donor in good health. Both conserved end residues are part of each CDR3. A D gene is named only where the DNA matches it firmly. Clone size is stated in some rows and not others, as once, few, many or a class when expanded.

v_call,clone_size,d_call,j_call,cdr3_nt,cdr3_aa
TRBV27,NA,NA,TRBJ1-1,TGTGCCAGCAGTCCCAGGGGCTGGAACACTGAAGCTTTCTTT,CASSPRGWNTEAFF
TRBV6-5,NA,NA,TRBJ2-7,TGTGCCAGCCGGTACGTGGTGGAGGGACGGTACGAGCAGTACTTC,CASRYVVEGRYEQYF
TRBV11-3,once,NA,TRBJ2-7,TGTGCCAGCAGCTTAGACCAAATCCCAGGGGCACACGAGCAGTACTTC,CASSLDQIPGAHEQYF
TRBV15,NA,NA,TRBJ1-4,TGTGCCACCACGGGACTGGGGAATGAAAAACTGTTTTTT,CATTGLGNEKLFF
TRBV30,NA,NA,TRBJ1-1,TGTGCCCTTCTTCGACTTTACACTGAAGCTTTCTTT,CALLRLYTEAFF
TRBV9,NA,NA,TRBJ1-1,TGTGCCAGCAGTCGGGGGTCTACGAACACTGAAGCTTTCTTT,CASSRGSTNTEAFF
TRBV28,NA,TRBD1,TRBJ1-3,TGTGCCAGCAGTTGGACAGGGGGCAACACCATATATTTT,CASSWTGGNTIYF
TRBV15,NA,NA,TRBJ1-3,TGTGCCACCAGCACGAGAGACAGATACACCATATATTTT,CATSTRDRYTIYF
TRBV2,NA,NA,TRBJ2-7,TGTGCCAGCAGTGAGTTACCAGTACGACGAGGCCACGAGCAGTACTTC,CASSELPVRRGHEQYF
TRBV7-9,NA,TRBD1,TRBJ2-7,TGTGCCAGCAGCCCTCCGGGACAGGGTCCCCACGAGCAGTACTTC,CASSPPGQGPHEQYF
TRBV4-3,NA,NA,TRBJ1-4,TGCGCCAGCAGCCAAGATCAGGGGCCAGGGAAGATAAGAAAACTGTTTTTT,CASSQDQGPGKIRKLFF
TRBV5-6,NA,NA,TRBJ1-1,TGTGCCAGCGCCCCGAGGGTCTCGAACACTGAAGCTTTCTTT,CASAPRVSNTEAFF
TRBV5-6,once,NA,TRBJ2-2,TGTGCCAGCAGCTTGGTGGGGGCAAACGCGAACACCGGGGAGCTGTTTTTT,CASSLVGANANTGELFF
TRBV13,NA,NA,TRBJ1-1,TGTGCCAGCAGCTCAGGACGCCGGGGGAACACTGAAGCTTTCTTT,CASSSGRRGNTEAFF
TRBV5-8,NA,TRBD1,TRBJ2-5,TGTGCCAGCAGCTTGGGGCAGGGGGTGGAAGAGACCCAGTACTTC,CASSLGQGVEETQYF
TRBV5-1,NA,TRBD1,TRBJ2-2,TGCGCCAGCAGACAGGGACAGGGGGCATCTGGGGGCACCGGGGAGCTGTTTTTT,CASRQGQGASGGTGELFF
TRBV6-4,NA,TRBD1,TRBJ2-2,TGTGCCAGCAGTGCGGGACAGGGGAACACCGGGGAGCTGTTTTTT,CASSAGQGNTGELFF
TRBV9,NA,NA,TRBJ2-7,TGTGCCAGCAGCCCTCCCCAGGGTGTTGACGAGCAGTACTTC,CASSPPQGVDEQYF
TRBV19,NA,TRBD2,TRBJ2-1,TGTGCCAGTAGTATGGGCGGGAGGGATAATGAGCAGTTCTTC,CASSMGGRDNEQFF
TRBV6-5,NA,NA,TRBJ2-2,TGTGCCAGCAGTTACTATGCTATAGCCGGGGAGCTGTTTTTT,CASSYYAIAGELFF
TRBV7-2,NA,TRBD2,TRBJ2-1,TGTGCCAGCAGCTTAGGACTAGCGGCAAACAATGAGCAGTTCTTC,CASSLGLAANNEQFF
TRBV5-1,few,TRBD1,TRBJ1-1,TGCGCCAGCAGCCCGAGGACAGGGCGCCAACTGAACACTGAAGCTTTCTTT,CASSPRTGRQLNTEAFF
TRBV28,once,NA,TRBJ2-7,TGTGCCAGCAGTCAAGGGGTCGATTACAACGAGCAGTACTTC,CASSQGVDYNEQYF
TRBV7-2,NA,NA,TRBJ2-2,TGTGCCAGCAGCTTAGGACTAGCGAACACCGGGGAGCTGTTTTTT,CASSLGLANTGELFF
TRBV4-1,NA,TRBD1,TRBJ2-3,TGCGCCAGCAGTAACAGGGGGCTAAGGGGTACGCAGTATTTT,CASSNRGLRGTQYF
TRBV30,NA,NA,TRBJ2-5,TGTGCCTGGAGTCAACTTAGGGGGCGGGGGACCCAGTACTTC,CAWSQLRGRGTQYF
TRBV7-9,NA,NA,TRBJ2-7,TGTGCCAGCAGCGGTAACAGGGAAAGCTCCTACGAGCAGTACTTC,CASSGNRESSYEQYF
TRBV5-6,NA,NA,TRBJ1-5,TGTGCCAGCAGCTTGTTTTTGGTTTCGGGCAATCAGCCCCAGCATTTT,CASSLFLVSGNQPQHF
TRBV9,NA,TRBD2,TRBJ2-2,TGTGCCAGCAGTGATACTAGCGGGAGACCAAACACCGGGGAGCTGTTTTTT,CASSDTSGRPNTGELFF
TRBV4-3,NA,TRBD2,TRBJ2-7,TGCGCCAGCAGCCAGGATGGACTAGCGGGGGAACATCATCAGCAGTACTTC,CASSQDGLAGEHHQQYF
TRBV5-4,once,TRBD1,TRBJ2-7,TGTGCCAGCAGCTTTGGACAGGGGGCTTCCTACGAGCAGTACTTC,CASSFGQGASYEQYF
TRBV9,NA,NA,TRBJ2-3,TGTGCCAGCAGCGTAGTGGGACTCGCCCCAGATACGCAGTATTTT,CASSVVGLAPDTQYF
TRBV7-3,once,NA,TRBJ2-1,TGTGCCAGCAGCTTAACTAATGGACACAATCCCTACAATGAGCAGTTCTTC,CASSLTNGHNPYNEQFF
TRBV7-3,NA,TRBD2,TRBJ2-1,TGTGCCAGCAGCTTAGGGACTAGTAACTACAATGAGCAGTTCTTC,CASSLGTSNYNEQFF
TRBV2,once,NA,TRBJ2-7,TGTGCCAGCCACGTTATGTGGAGCTCCTACGAGCAGTACTTC,CASHVMWSSYEQYF
TRBV11-2,NA,TRBD1,TRBJ1-2,TGTGCCAGCAGCTTCGGAGAGACAGGGTATGGCTACACCTTC,CASSFGETGYGYTF
TRBV7-6,NA,NA,TRBJ1-1,TGTGCCAGCAGCTCCACAGGGTTGGACACTGAAGCTTTCTTT,CASSSTGLDTEAFF
TRBV5-4,NA,TRBD1,TRBJ1-4,TGTGCCAGCAGCCTCGGGACAGGCGGAACTAATGAAAAACTGTTTTTT,CASSLGTGGTNEKLFF
TRBV27,NA,TRBD1,TRBJ1-3,TGTGCCAGCAGTGGACAGGGGGCGAGGGGAAACACCATATATTTT,CASSGQGARGNTIYF